This T cell receptor (beta chain) was recorded in a study of CD8+ T cells in alopecia areata. From germline, CDR1 is SGHDN and CDR2 FVKESK. J lost 1 base, V lost 4 bases, and 9 bases had no gene match. There are 16 residues in the CDR3. Treatment noted: oral pan-JAK inhibitor, 5-10 mg twice daily. Extracted RNA was reverse transcribed, and the resulting cDNA served as sequencing template. Sequencing was performed with immunoSEQ multiplex PCR; in TCRdb, only in-frame clones are kept and a portion is missing. The table records approximately 100,000 clones, roughly 60% of them present only once. The TCR was taken from a human donor with alopecia areata. This sequence joins TRBV14 and TRBJ2-5; TRBD2 matches at 7 bases. The specimen was CD8+ T cells sorted from blood, collected at week 56, from a patient treated with tofacitinib. In DNA, the CDR3 is TGTGCCAGCAGCCCACGTTGGGCTAGCGGCCAAGAGACCCAGTACTTC. Its translation is CASSPRWASGQETQYF.